The source of this TCR beta chain is a study of cytomegalovirus exposure and HLA in healthy donors. Regarding the study as a whole: Across donors, presence/absence analyses took sequencing depth to be roughly uniform. It was reportedly the case that the classifier diagnosed cytomegalovirus status with high specificity and sensitivity.

The CDR3 is 15 residues long. Germline V gene lookup returns CDR1 SGHDT and CDR2 YYEEEE. Use of 60 Vbeta and 13 Jbeta primers characterized the PCR. Measured with immunoSEQ multiplex PCR; TCRdb has only the in-frame clones, and not every one. Among 200,000 or so clones listed, roughly four fifths were seen once. The study sampled nominally healthy donors, though unrecorded immune exposures were likely. Points on this clone: Its cognate antigen is unknown.

This clonotype was sampled from a woman between 50 and 59 years old in good health and CMV-seropositive. The V call is TRBV5-6, the J call TRBJ2-5; a possible D gene is TRBD1 (6 bases). The end of the DNA is better explained by TRBJ2-7, so the J call may be wrong. Sample: PBMCs. The CDR3 coding sequence is TGTGCCAGCAGCATGATCGACAGGTTCGACTACGAGCAGTACTTC. It is translated as CASSMIDRFDYEQYF.